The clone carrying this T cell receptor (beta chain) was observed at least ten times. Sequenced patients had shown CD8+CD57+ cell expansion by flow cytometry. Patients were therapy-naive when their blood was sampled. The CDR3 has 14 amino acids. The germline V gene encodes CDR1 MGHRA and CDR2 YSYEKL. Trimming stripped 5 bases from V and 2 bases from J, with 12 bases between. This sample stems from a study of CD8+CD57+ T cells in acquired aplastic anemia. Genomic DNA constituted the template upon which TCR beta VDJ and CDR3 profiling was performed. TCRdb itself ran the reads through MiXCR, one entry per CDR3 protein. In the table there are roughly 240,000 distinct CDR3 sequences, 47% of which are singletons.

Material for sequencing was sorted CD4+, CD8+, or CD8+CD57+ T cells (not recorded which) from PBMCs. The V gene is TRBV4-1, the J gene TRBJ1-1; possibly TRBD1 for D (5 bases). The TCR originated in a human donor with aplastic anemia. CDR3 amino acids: CASSSAGANTEAFF. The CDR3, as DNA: TGCGCCAGCAGCAGTGCTGGGGCCAACACTGAAGCTTTCTTT.